One T cell receptor beta chain is described in this entry. Assay: immunoSEQ multiplex PCR; the TCRdb copy retains only in-frame clones and omits some. Of 73,000 or so clones in the sample, about 91% were seen once. The data belong to a study of technical replicates of blood from a handful of donors. The V end lost 5 bases, the J end lost 1 base, and 12 bases lay between the germline ends. Germline lookup yields CDR1 KGHSH and CDR2 LQKENI. This CDR3 spans 14 amino acids. The sequence came from a human donor in good health. Sequenced sample: T cells isolated from PBMCs. V gene TRBV18 combines with J gene TRBJ2-7; D possibly corresponds to TRBD1 (5 bases). DNA of the CDR3: TGTGCCAGCTCAAATGACAGAGCGTCCTACGAGCAGTACTTC. Translating it yields CASSNDRASYEQYF. Combining the CDR3 with reference TRBV18 and TRBJ2-7 gives the whole variable domain NAGVMQNPRHLVRRRGQEARLRCSPMKGHSHVYWYRQLPEEGLKFMVYLQKENIIDESGMPKERFSAEFPKEGPSILRIQQVVRGDSAAYFCASSNDRASYEQYFGPGTRLTVT.